This record concerns one TCR beta chain sequence. As yet, its antigen is unknown. The data were taken from a study of cytomegalovirus exposure and HLA in healthy donors. Whole-study context: The Caucasian-associated ancestry cluster contained 81% of the 398 genotyped donors. The study, taken as a whole, reports: Confirmation was obtained in vitro that three CMV-associated chains are specific for CMV antigens. Segments of the TCR beta V type were, in most cases, productive about 87% or about 30% of the time in an earlier analysis.

The CDR3 consists of 15 residues. V lost 6 bases to trimming and J lost 4 bases, with 16 bases between them. The PCR made use of 60 Vbeta and 13 Jbeta primers. Produced via immunoSEQ multiplex PCR; TCRdb's table is partial and in-frame only. The sample consists of approximately 100,000 clones, 84% of them appearing once. This TCR derives from a woman between 18 and 30 years old in good health and CMV-seronegative. Sequencing was performed on PBMCs. This chain links TRBV23-1 with TRBJ1-3; no clear D. TRBV23-1 is an ORF for which the function is uncertain. CDR3 region: CASSPNGDRGNTIYF. CDR3 in DNA: TGCGCCAGCAGCCCCAACGGGGATAGGGGAAACACCATATATTTT.